These 8 T cell receptor beta chains originate from one sample sequenced in a study of blood T cell repertoires in COVID-19. Generated by immunoSEQ multiplex PCR, the TCRdb table keeps only in-frame clones and is missing some. The sample holds 200,000 to 300,000 clones, about nine tenths seen once. What was sequenced was peripheral blood. All receptors derive from a man aged 60-69 years who had recovered from COVID-19.

This chain uses TRBV19 with TRBJ2-7, with 9 positions matching TRBD1. This CDR3 contains 16 residues. Unmatched junction bases numbered 15, after V lost 6 bases and J lost 6 bases. Germline loops: CDR1 LNHDA, CDR2 SQIVND (reference sequence). The CDR3 nucleotides are TGTGCCAGTAGCTTGAAGAGGGGACAGGGTTGGGGCGAGCAGTACTTC. It specifies CASSLKRGQGWGEQYF.

The chain links TRBV2 to TRBJ1-1; 7 bases map to TRBD1. Germline V gene lookup returns CDR1 SNHLY and CDR2 FYNNEI. V was clipped by 7 bases and J by 1 base; unmatched bases: 12. This CDR3 contains 16 residues. The CDR3 region is CASIKAGTVPNTEAFF. The CDR3 bases are TGTGCCAGCATCAAGGCCGGGACAGTTCCGAACACTGAAGCTTTCTTT. The variable domain in full, completed from reference TRBV2 and TRBJ1-1, reads EPEVTQTPSHQVTQMGQEVILRCVPISNHLYFYWYRQILGQKVEFLVSFYNNEISEKSEIFDDQFSVERPDGSNFTLKIRSTKLEDSAMYFCASIKAGTVPNTEAFFGQGTRLTVV.

The gene calls are TRBV4-2 and TRBJ2-6, with D maybe TRBD2 (5 bases). Trimming left V 1 base short and J 2 bases short, with 9 bases between. The CDR3 is 16 amino acids. Germline loops: CDR1 LGHNA, CDR2 YNFKEQ. CDR3 loop: CASSQVRLTGANVLTF. The DNA of the CDR3 is TGTGCCAGCAGCCAAGTAAGACTAACTGGGGCCAACGTCCTGACTTTC.

The rearrangement joins TRBV30 to TRBJ1-5; 8 bases agree with TRBD1. CDR1 and CDR2 (germline): GTSNPN, SVGIG (reference sequence). The CDR3 sequence is 14 residues long. J lost 6 bases, V lost 5 bases, and 9 bases had no gene match. The CDR3: CAWGHQGASQPQHF. CDR3 nucleotides: TGTGCCTGGGGTCACCAGGGGGCTAGTCAGCCCCAGCATTTT.

The sample holds a few counts of this clone. This sample includes further DNA sequences coding for the same CDR3. The chain employs TRBV7-2 and TRBJ2-3; D gene unclear. V lost 1 base and J lost 5, with 7 bases in between. This CDR3 spans 13 amino acids. Germline CDR1 reads SGHTA; CDR2 reads FQGNSA. CDR3: CASSLVRGDTQYF. CDR3 nucleotides: TGTGCCAGCAGCTTAGTGCGCGGAGATACGCAGTATTTT.

This sequence joins TRBV2 and TRBJ1-2; perhaps TRBD1 as D (5 bases). From germline, CDR1 is SNHLY and CDR2 FYNNEI. Trimming left V 5 bases short and J 5 bases short, with 12 bases between. The CDR3 is made up of 13 amino acids. The CDR3 here is CASSLRDRYGYTF. The CDR3 coding sequence is TGTGCCAGCAGTCTCAGGGATCGGTATGGCTACACCTTC.

The chain combines TRBV6-5 with TRBJ2-7; 7 nucleotides match TRBD1. J lost 6 bases, V lost 0 bases, and 2 bases had no gene match. The CDR3 has 13 amino acids. Germline V gene sequence: CDR1 MNHEY, CDR2 SVGAGI. Here the CDR3 DNA reads TGTGCCAGCAGTTACTCAGGGGGCGGCGAGCAGTACTTC. Its translation is CASSYSGGGEQYF.

In this sample, this clone turned up once. The chain recombines TRBV5-1 with TRBJ1-5, with D tentatively TRBD1 (5 bases). This CDR3 spans 14 amino acids. The V gene's germline CDR1 is SGHRS and CDR2 YFSETQ. The V end was cut by 3 bases, the J end by 5 bases, with 12 bases between. The CDR3 region is CASSWAGGDQPQHF. In nucleotides, the CDR3 is TGCGCCAGCAGCTGGGCGGGGGGAGATCAGCCCCAGCATTTT.